The rows below give T cell receptor beta chains drawn from one sample of a study of cytomegalovirus exposure and HLA in healthy donors. The protocol was immunoSEQ multiplex PCR, while the TCRdb copy is restricted to in-frame clones and leaves out a portion. The table includes roughly 220,000 clones, about 77% detected once. The sample was PBMCs. These receptors all stem from a woman in her twenties or thirties in good health and CMV-seronegative. CDR3s include the opening cysteine and the closing phenylalanine or tryptophan. Rows may omit the clone size; those that give it use once, few, many or a size class.

V: TRBV2; size: NA; length: 13; J: TRBJ1-4; CDR3: CARRDRGDEKLFF
V: TRBV9; size: NA; length: 13; J: TRBJ2-1; CDR3: CASSRTSYNEQFF
V: TRBV9; size: NA; length: 15; J: TRBJ1-1; CDR3: CASSPEGQPSTEAFF
V: TRBV6-6; size: NA; length: 14; J: TRBJ2-3; CDR3: CASRTLGGSETQYF
V: TRBV19; size: NA; length: 15; J: TRBJ1-4; CDR3: CASSTGTGPNEKLFF
V: TRBV4-1; size: once; length: 16; J: TRBJ1-2; CDR3: CASSQEVGGLSYGYTF
V: TRBV6-5; size: NA; length: 15; J: TRBJ2-1; CDR3: CASSVTSGRVNEQFF
V: TRBV7-9; size: NA; length: 14; J: TRBJ1-2; CDR3: CASSSHDRNYGYTF
V: TRBV4-1; size: NA; length: 15; J: TRBJ1-1; CDR3: CASSQPRQGWTEAFF
V: TRBV5-4; size: few; length: 15; J: TRBJ2-2; CDR3: CASTRDRANTGELFF
V: TRBV30; size: NA; length: 12; J: TRBJ2-3; CDR3: CAWWEGRDTQYF
V: TRBV6-1; size: NA; length: 14; J: TRBJ1-4; CDR3: CASSETGVDEKLFF
V: TRBV9; size: NA; length: 13; J: TRBJ2-1; CDR3: CASSVVSGYEQFF
V: TRBV5-6; size: NA; length: 15; J: TRBJ2-1; CDR3: CASSLGRTLQDEQFF
V: TRBV5-6; size: NA; length: 14; J: TRBJ1-4; CDR3: CASSFGQGNEKLFF